This T cell receptor beta chain originates from a study of cytomegalovirus exposure and HLA in healthy donors. General study results and limits: An observed cluster of highly shared sequence variants was recorded as a likely sequencing artifact. Cytomegalovirus association was listed for 150 to 200 TCR beta chains. Donors belonging to an Asian-associated ancestry cluster reportedly showed fewer N-insertions in productive TCRs than the approximately 640-donor mean, according to what a later analysis found.

V trimming: 3 bases; J trimming: 2 bases; junction bases outside the gene matches: 16. Germline lookup yields CDR1 LNHDA and CDR2 SQIVND (reference sequence). The CDR3 has 19 residues. PCR amplification relied on 60 Vbeta primers (plus 13 Jbeta primers). Profiling relied on immunoSEQ multiplex PCR, and the TCRdb table lists in-frame clones only, not all of them. The sample carries 120,000 or so clones, about two thirds recorded once. As regards this clone: Its specificity is not known.

The receptor was derived from a young man in good health and CMV-seronegative. Sequencing used PBMCs. This chain links TRBV19 with TRBJ1-1, with 9 bases that match TRBD1. CDR3 loop: CASSIPRDRAAWGNTEAFF. Written as DNA, the CDR3 is TGTGCCAGTAGTATTCCGCGGGACAGGGCGGCTTGGGGTAACACTGAAGCTTTCTTT. Variable domain in full (rest from reference TRBV19 and TRBJ1-1): DGGITQSPKYLFRKEGQNVTLSCEQNLNHDAMYWYRQDPGQGLRLIYYSQIVNDFQKGDIAEGYSVSREKKESFPLTVTSAQKNPTAFYLCASSIPRDRAAWGNTEAFFGQGTRLTVV.